The 7 T cell receptor beta chains below were found in one sample sequenced in a study of T cell repertoires in aging, cancer and after chemotherapy (dated by TCRdb to between 2019 and 2020). Instead of sorted cells or RNA, genomic DNA extracted from peripheral blood served as the source for amplifying TCR beta rearrangements. The sequencer listed for this sample is Illumina MiSeq. Rearranged TRB sequences spanning V, D and J segments were amplified in a multiplex touch-down PCR with a mixed TRB-A/B primer pool. TCRdb took the public reads, trimmed them with fastp at Q25, ran MiXCR for clone calling and kept in-frame beta chains. Every CDR3 protein is listed once, alongside the most common genes and DNA of its rows. The sample records about 1,600 distinct CDR3 sequences, 20% to 25% of which are singletons. The leading ten clones occupy around 50% of the sample. Sequencing input: blood. The receptors here all came from a human donor with a solid tumor.

This clonotype is medium-sized within its sample. The V gene is TRBV12-3 or TRBV12-4, the J gene TRBJ1-3; 12 nucleotides match TRBD1. This CDR3 region has 15 residues. With 8 bases clipped from V and 7 bases from J, the junction kept 9 bases outside the gene matches. The CDR3 DNA reads as TGTGCCAGCGGACCCCAGGGACAGGGGGCGAACACCATATATTTT. Its translation is CASGPQGQGANTIYF.

This clonotype is medium-sized. The gene calls are TRBV30 and TRBJ1-5; D call uncertain. Germline CDR1 is GTSNPN and CDR2 is SVGIG (reference sequence). Trimming cost V 1 base and J 3 bases, with 7 bases left between them. The CDR3 covers 13 residues. CDR3 amino acids: CAWSESPNQPQHF. In DNA, the CDR3 is TGTGCCTGGAGTGAGTCACCCAATCAGCCCCAGCATTTT.

V and J are TRBV28 and TRBJ2-1, with 11 bases that match TRBD2. This CDR3 spans 14 amino acids. Looked up from germline, CDR1 is MDHEN and CDR2 is SYDVKM. V was clipped by 2 bases and J by 9 bases; unmatched bases: 3. CDR3 sequence reads: CASSLLAGGGEQFF. In nucleotides, the CDR3 is TGTGCCAGCAGTTTACTAGCGGGAGGAGGTGAGCAGTTCTTC.

This clonotype has more than one count but fewer than ten. The chain combines TRBV7-9 with TRBJ2-5; a weak D match, TRBD2 (5 bases). The germline CDR1 and CDR2 sequences are SEHNR and FQNEAQ (reference sequence). The V end lost 6 bases, the J end lost 3 bases, and 14 bases lay between the germline ends. CDR3 size: 14 residues. CDR3 in DNA: TGTGCCAGCAGTCGCCCCGGGGAGAAAGAGACCCAGTACTTC. Translating it yields CASSRPGEKETQYF. The full variable domain, completed using reference TRBV7-9 and TRBJ2-5, is DTGVSQNPRHKITKRGQNVTFRCDPISEHNRLYWYRQTLGQGPEFLTYFQNEAQLEKSRLLSDRFSAERPKGSFSTLEIQRTEQGDSAMYLCASSRPGEKETQYFGPGTRLLVL.

V usage is TRBV20-1 and J usage is TRBJ2-5, with D tentatively TRBD2 (6 bases). V shed 2 bases and J shed 4 bases, with 8 bases lying between them. Germline CDR1 is DFQATT and CDR2 is SNEGSKA (reference sequence). CDR3 length equals 12 residues. As DNA, the CDR3 is TGCAGTGCTAGATACGGGGGAGAGACCCAGTACTTC. Its translation: CSARYGGETQYF.

This clonotype has more than one count but fewer than ten. The chain joins TRBV19 to TRBJ2-5; 8 bases agree with TRBD2. Germline CDR1 LNHDA, CDR2 SQIVND (reference sequence). This CDR3 spans 14 amino acids. J lost 5 bases, V lost 2 bases, and 4 bases had no gene match. The CDR3 nucleotides read TGTGCCAGTAGTATAATTAGCGGGGTGGAGACCCAGTACTTC. Protein: CASSIISGVETQYF.

Within the sample, this clonotype is medium-sized (0.01 to 0.1%). The rearrangement links TRBV27 to TRBJ2-7; possibly TRBD2 for D (6 bases). This CDR3 comprises 13 residues. Germline CDR1 reads MNHEY; CDR2 reads SMNVEV (reference sequence). Trimming cost V 4 bases and J 4 bases, with 11 bases left between them. The CDR3 loop is CASSSQGGYEQYF. Here the CDR3 DNA reads TGTGCCAGCAGTTCGCAGGGAGGTTACGAGCAGTACTTC.